This TCR beta chain was captured in a study of T cell repertoires in cytomegalovirus infection. Study background: Based on public TCR beta signatures, there were indications of CMV infection and of a matching HLA type. General observations from the study: Clonotype analysis showed dominance of the ex vivo response by HLA-C-restricted CMV-specific TCR beta clonotypes.

A word on this clonotype: Its antigen is undetermined.

From the reads, TCRdb called clonotypes with MiXCR, one entry per CDR3 protein. The sample yields about 150,000 distinct CDR3 sequences, 15% to 20% seen once. Sequencing was done on a sample of CD8+ T cells from PBMCs. The origin of this receptor is a human donor in good health (CMV status not recorded). Some clones in this sample may be carry-over from other donors' samples.

DNA for the CDR3: TGTGCCAGCAGCACCAGAGACGGTAGATTAAACACCGGGGAGCTGTTTTTT. Protein sequence: CASSTRDGRLNTGELFF. The gene calls are TRBV11-2 and TRBJ2-2; D ambiguous. Germline V gene sequence: CDR1 SGHAT, CDR2 FQNNGV. The CDR3 spans 17 residues. V lost 5 bases and J 2 bases, leaving 18 bases between the germline ends.